This TCR beta chain was observed in a study of cytomegalovirus exposure and HLA in healthy donors (dated by TCRdb to the late 2010s). The study in broad terms: A later analysis indicated that the roughly 120 validation repertoires were generated on the platform also employed for the roughly 720 repertoires of the first cohort. The study was designed to test whether signatures of past pathogen exposure could be identified by cataloging public T cell receptors. To predict cytomegalovirus infection status, the study combined high-throughput TCR immunosequencing, statistical association of individual TCRs with disease status, and machine learning. A separate validation cohort of some 130 different subjects was used in addition to the 666-subject first cohort. The study at large found these results: While some public TCRs were present in many individuals, most TCR sequences turned up only very rarely across donors. The validation cohort had no HLA typing available for a later analysis, so co-occurrence within that cohort was assessed over all 120 or so repertoires. Of the cluster scores, about 94% were above 0 in a later analysis, which found that TCRs clustered in the first cohort also tended to co-occur in the 120 or so validation repertoires. The study gave a list of roughly 150 TCR beta chains associated with cytomegalovirus. Cytomegalovirus status was reported to be diagnosed by the classifier with high specificity and sensitivity in both the original and validation cohorts. The authors suggested that the approach could potentially be extended to other disease states and immunological phenotypes. A few of the identified cytomegalovirus-associated TCR beta chains were confirmed in vitro to be specific for cytomegalovirus antigens.

Cut back by 1 base and 6 bases, the V and J ends lie 10 bases apart. According to the germline V gene (reference sequence), CDR1 reads SEHNR and CDR2 reads FQNEAQ. The CDR3, from cysteine to phenylalanine, totals 14 residues. This entry keeps only the CDR3 DNA: 42 bases, framed from base 1. Separate from the roughly 650-subject first cohort, the validation cohort of 95 to 150 subjects was the group to which the donors belonged. For this clone: It has no known antigen specificity. No much larger clone exists at a distance of one base, and base qualities are not known.

The method was the immunoSEQ multiplex PCR assay. Per the authors' processing: A statistical classification framework was developed to diagnose cytomegalovirus status using the catalog of TCR beta chain sequences. TCRdb limited this immuneACCESS table to in-frame rearrangements with V and J called. A share of clones is missing; checked studies link under half to unresolved V genes, and the rest is unexplained. V, J and clone size were drawn from that table, and D and trimming were deduced from the DNA. The sample profile shows over 55,000 clones; about 96% of them were found once. The ten largest clones capture around 0.9% of the sample.

The clonotype comes from a man aged 18 to 35 in good health and CMV-seronegative. The sequencing input was PBMCs. Recombination connected TRBV7-9 to TRBJ2-1, with the D segment identity uncertain. The sequenced DNA is TGTGCCAGCAGCTTAGTGCTAGGTCCCAATGAGCAGTTCTTC. Its translation is CASSLVLGPNEQFF.